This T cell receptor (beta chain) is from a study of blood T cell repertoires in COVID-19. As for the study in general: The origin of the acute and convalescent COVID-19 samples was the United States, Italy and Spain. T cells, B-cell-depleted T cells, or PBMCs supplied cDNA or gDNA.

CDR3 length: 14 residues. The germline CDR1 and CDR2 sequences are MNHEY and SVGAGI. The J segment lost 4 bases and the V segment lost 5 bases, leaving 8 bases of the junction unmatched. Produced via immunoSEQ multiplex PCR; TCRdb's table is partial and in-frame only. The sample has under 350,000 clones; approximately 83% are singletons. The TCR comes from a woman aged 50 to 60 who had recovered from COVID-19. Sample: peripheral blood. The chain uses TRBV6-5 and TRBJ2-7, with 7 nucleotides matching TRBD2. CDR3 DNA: TGTGCCAGCAGTCCACGGACGGGAGGATACGAGCAGTACTTC. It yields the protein CASSPRTGGYEQYF.